The clone carrying this T cell receptor (beta chain) was seen just once. The CDR3 contains 19 residues. The germline V gene has CDR1 SGHRS and CDR2 YFSETQ. J gave up 5 bases and V 1 base, and 18 bases lay outside the gene matches. The sample originates from a study of blood T cell repertoires in COVID-19. About the research overall: COVID-19 samples, acute and convalescent, were from the United States, Italy and Spain. T cells, B-cell-depleted T cells, or PBMCs provided the cDNA or gDNA that served as material.

Authors' methods: Reference gene primer amplification gave estimated nucleated cell counts. Some clones are missing from TCRdb's copy, which holds only in-frame ones; the method was immunoSEQ multiplex PCR. V, J and clone size were drawn from that table, and D and trimming were deduced from the DNA. In the table there are about 220,000 clones, 82% of which are singletons. Seattle's cohort entered during active infection and was followed longitudinally. The V gene is TRBV5-1, the J gene TRBJ2-5; 9 bases map to TRBD1. The TCR was taken from a woman in her 70s with COVID-19, enrolled during active disease. The specimen sequenced was peripheral blood. As DNA, the CDR3 is TGCGCCAGCAGCTTGTTGGCCGGGACAGGGAGGAACGTAAGGGAGACCCAGTACTTC. Encoded protein: CASSLLAGTGRNVRETQYF.